The 21 T cell receptor beta chains below were found in one sample sequenced in a study of blood T cell repertoires in COVID-19 (dated by TCRdb to between 2020 and 2021). The method behind the library was the immunoSEQ multiplex PCR assay. TCRdb's version of the immuneACCESS table is confined to in-frame rearrangements and falls short of the full clone set. An unresolved V gene accounts for under half of the shortfall where checked; the remainder is of unknown origin. A total of 110,000 or so clones appear in this sample, 81% of them only once. Jointly, the top ten make up 1.5% to 1.9% of the sample. Sequencing used peripheral blood. The receptors were sampled from a middle-aged man with acute or convalescent COVID-19.

The chain couples TRBV6-5 to TRBJ1-2, with D maybe TRBD1 (6 bases). Germline loops: CDR1 MNHEY, CDR2 SVGAGI. This CDR3 is 13 amino acids long. V gave up 6 bases and J gave up 8 bases, with 16 bases separating them. The CDR3: CASRKQQGGGYTF. In nucleotides, the CDR3 is TGTGCCAGCAGGAAGCAACAGGGTGGGGGCTACACCTTC.

The chain uses TRBV9 and TRBJ2-5, with a weak D call TRBD2 (5 bases). This CDR3 has 15 residues. The germline V and J ends were trimmed by 0 bases and 5 bases, with 14 bases remaining between them. Looked up from germline, CDR1 is SGDLS and CDR2 is YYNGEE. The CDR3 sequence is CASSVAGTRVETQYF. CDR3 sequence (DNA): TGTGCCAGCAGCGTAGCGGGAACTAGGGTGGAGACCCAGTACTTC.

V is TRBV20-1 and J is TRBJ2-2; D is unresolved. There are 10 residues in the CDR3. Between the trimmed V and J ends, which lost 3 bases and 7 bases, there was a span of 3 bases. Germline lookup yields CDR1 DFQATT and CDR2 SNEGSKA (reference sequence). This CDR3 reads CSARSGELFF. The CDR3 DNA follows: TGCAGTGCTAGGAGCGGGGAGCTGTTTTTT.

The rearrangement links TRBV5-1 to TRBJ2-2; D may be TRBD1 (6 bases). The CDR3 is made up of 15 amino acids. Trimming left V 3 bases short and J 0 bases short, with 9 bases between. Germline CDR1 SGHRS, CDR2 YFSETQ. CDR3 nucleotides: TGCGCCAGCAGCTGGGACATTTCGAACACCGGGGAGCTGTTTTTT. Translation gives CASSWDISNTGELFF.

This sequence joins TRBV5-1 and TRBJ1-1; 8 nucleotides align to TRBD1. This CDR3 spans 13 amino acids. V was clipped by 5 bases and J by 4 bases; unmatched bases: 4. The germline CDR1 and CDR2 sequences are SGHRS and YFSETQ. CDR3 nucleotides: TGCGCCAGCAGTCGAACAGGGGGCACTGAAGCTTTCTTT. This gives the protein CASSRTGGTEAFF.

The chain couples TRBV29-1 to TRBJ2-1, with a weak D call TRBD2 (6 bases). The CDR3 covers 16 residues. The germline gives CDR1 SQVTM, CDR2 ANQGSEA. Trimming shortened V by 1 base and J by 0 bases, and 13 bases separated the two germline ends. CDR3 residues: CSVEGGVKSSYNEQFF. As DNA, the CDR3 is TGCAGCGTTGAAGGGGGGGTGAAGAGCTCCTACAATGAGCAGTTCTTC.

J is TRBJ1-1 and V is TRBV6-5, with TRBD1 identical over 9 bases. V lost 4 bases and J lost 1; bases outside the gene matches: 1. Germline V gene lookup returns CDR1 MNHEY and CDR2 SVGAGI. This CDR3 is 14 amino acids long. CDR3 coding DNA: TGTGCCAGCAGTTCGGACAGGGGGAACACTGAAGCTTTCTTT. Amino acid sequence: CASSSDRGNTEAFF.

This clone has only a few counts. Here the CDR3 DNA reads TGTGCCAGCAGCTTCGTACAGGGTTATACCGGGGAGCTGTTTTTT. Protein sequence: CASSFVQGYTGELFF. The chain links TRBV11-2 to TRBJ2-2; maybe TRBD1 (6 bases). Trimming left V 3 bases short and J 5 bases short, with 13 bases between. The CDR3 runs to 15 residues. Germline CDR1 and CDR2: SGHAT and FQNNGV.

The rearrangement links TRBV6-1 to TRBJ1-1; D uncertain. CDR1 and CDR2 (germline): MNHNS, SASEGT. The ends were cut back, 0 bases at V and 1 base at J, with 15 bases in the middle. This CDR3 contains 17 residues. The CDR3 nucleotides are TGTGCCAGCAGTGAAGCGATCAGGCGGGCGGGGAACACTGAAGCTTTCTTT. The encoded protein is CASSEAIRRAGNTEAFF.

The V gene is TRBV4-1, the J gene TRBJ1-2; D not certain. The CDR3 has 16 amino acids. CDR1 is MGHRA and CDR2 is YSYEKL in the germline V gene. The V gene lost 4 bases and the J gene lost 8 bases, with 23 bases spanning the gap. The CDR3 region is CASSPPLATAYKGYTF. The CDR3 bases are TGCGCCAGCAGCCCCCCGTTAGCGACCGCCTATAAGGGCTACACCTTC.

This sequence joins TRBV7-8 and TRBJ2-5; 8 bases map to TRBD1. The CDR3 covers 14 residues. Germline CDR1 and CDR2: SGHVS and FQNEAQ. J lost 5 bases, V lost 5 bases, and 7 bases had no gene match. DNA of the CDR3: TGTGCCAGCAGCACGGGACAGGCTTGGGAGACCCAGTACTTC. This sequence encodes CASSTGQAWETQYF. The whole variable domain, filled in from reference TRBV7-8 and TRBJ2-5, reads GAGVSQSPRYKVAKRGQDVALRCDPISGHVSLFWYQQALGQGPEFLTYFQNEAQLDKSGLPSDRFFAERPEGSVSTLKIQRTQQEDSAVYLCASSTGQAWETQYFGPGTRLLVL.

V and J are TRBV5-1 and TRBJ1-1; possible D gene TRBD1, 6 bases. Trimming took 1 base from V and 6 from J, leaving 16 bases between them. Germline-derived CDR1 and CDR2 are SGHRS and YFSETQ. The CDR3 is made up of 15 amino acids. The CDR3: CASSLSGQRMAEAFF. In DNA form, the CDR3 reads TGCGCCAGCAGCTTGTCTGGACAGCGGATGGCTGAAGCTTTCTTT.

The genes are TRBV12-5 and TRBJ2-5; the match to TRBD2 covers 8 bases. Germline CDR1 and CDR2: LGHNT and FRNRAP. Trimming cost V 0 bases and J 4 bases; bases outside gene matches: 7. The CDR3 covers 16 residues. CDR3 DNA: TGTGCTAGTGGTTTGGTCCGCGGGGGGCTTTTAGAGACCCAGTACTTC. Its protein product is CASGLVRGGLLETQYF.

This clone turned up a few times. This chain links TRBV5-5 with TRBJ1-5; D call uncertain. The CDR3 consists of 13 residues. The V and J ends lost 3 bases and 1 base respectively, with 5 bases between them. Germline V gives CDR1 SGHKS, CDR2 YYEKEE (reference sequence). CDR3 region: CASSSGSNQPQHF. CDR3 DNA sequence: TGTGCCAGCAGCTCCGGGAGCAATCAGCCCCAGCATTTT.

V is TRBV4-1 and J is TRBJ1-3, with D perhaps TRBD1 (6 bases). Germline CDR1 and CDR2: MGHRA and YSYEKL. V lost 0 bases to trimming and J lost 2 bases, with 8 bases between them. The CDR3 covers 15 residues. This CDR3 is CASSQDTGPGNTIYF. The CDR3 DNA follows: TGCGCCAGCAGCCAAGATACAGGGCCTGGAAACACCATATATTTT.

V usage is TRBV2 and J usage is TRBJ2-1; 10 positions match TRBD2. CDR1 is SNHLY, CDR2 FYNNEI, per germline. The CDR3 extends over 15 amino acids. V gave up 8 bases and J gave up 8 bases; unmatched junction bases: 12. The CDR3 here is CASGGTSGGAHEQFF. The CDR3 nucleotides are TGTGCCAGCGGCGGAACCAGCGGGGGGGCCCATGAGCAGTTCTTC.

The rearrangement uses TRBV29-1 and TRBJ1-1; unclear D gene. The ends were cut back, 6 bases at V and 3 bases at J, with 8 bases in the middle. In germline, CDR1 is SQVTM, CDR2 ANQGSEA. CDR3 length: 11 amino acids. The CDR3 DNA follows: TGCAGCGTACAGATTTACACTGAAGCTTTCTTT. It encodes CSVQIYTEAFF.

In this sample, this clone turned up a few times. This chain joins TRBV29-1 and TRBJ2-1, with TRBD1 identical over 8 bases. Germline loops: CDR1 SQVTM, CDR2 ANQGSEA. Unmatched junction bases numbered 5, after V lost 3 bases and J lost 7 bases. There are 13 residues in the CDR3. Here the CDR3 reads CSVDRTGLNEQFF. CDR3 in DNA: TGCAGCGTTGATCGGACAGGGTTGAATGAGCAGTTCTTC.

The V gene is TRBV9, the J gene TRBJ1-3, with TRBD1 matching 7 bases. Germline CDR1 and CDR2: SGDLS and YYNGEE. J was trimmed by 4 bases and V by 3 bases; bases with no gene match: 13. CDR3 length equals 17 residues. The CDR3 loop reads CASSANTGVRPGNTIYF. CDR3 nucleotides: TGTGCCAGCAGCGCAAACACAGGGGTAAGGCCCGGAAACACCATATATTTT.

The chain couples TRBV5-1 to TRBJ2-7, with TRBD1 matching 10 bases. This CDR3 has 14 amino acids. J gave up 6 bases and V 2 bases, and 5 bases lay outside the gene matches. Germline values: CDR1 SGHRS, CDR2 YFSETQ. The DNA of the CDR3 is TGCGCCAGCAGCTTCCGGGACAGGGGTTCCGAGCAGTACTTC. This codes for CASSFRDRGSEQYF. The entire variable domain, with the rest obtained from reference TRBV5-1 and TRBJ2-7, is as follows: KAGVTQTPRYLIKTRGQQVTLSCSPISGHRSVSWYQQTPGQGLQFLFEYFSETQRNKGNFPGRFSGRQFSNSRSEMNVSTLELGDSALYLCASSFRDRGSEQYFGPGTRLTVT.

This chain uses TRBV30 with TRBJ1-2; 9 nucleotides match TRBD1. This CDR3 comprises 15 residues. The germline gives CDR1 GTSNPN, CDR2 SVGIG (reference sequence). With V trimmed by 3 bases and J by 4 bases, 9 bases remained unmatched. CDR3 amino acids: CAWRAGTGTGYGYTF. DNA of the CDR3: TGTGCCTGGAGGGCCGGGACAGGGACAGGCTATGGCTACACCTTC.